A single T cell receptor beta chain is shown here with its context. What it recognizes is unknown. The record originates from a study of T cell responses to AZD1222 COVID-19 vaccine. Whole-study findings and limits: Repertoire collection took place solely once the T cell response had peaked. Seropositive at baseline were only a handful of AZD1222 recipients.

Here immunoSEQ multiplex PCR was the method, and the copy in TCRdb shows in-frame clones only, minus some. The sample has roughly 120,000 clones, around 83% seen once. Germline V gene lookup returns CDR1 SGHAT and CDR2 FQDESV (reference sequence). The CDR3 consists of 16 residues. Germline trimming cut 2 bases from V and 2 bases from J; bases unmatched to any gene: 3. This receptor was identified in an adult who received the AZD1222 COVID-19 vaccine. The chain couples TRBV11-1 to TRBJ2-7, with 13 bases fitting TRBD2. The material was peripheral blood, obtained 28 days after the second AZD1222 dose. The CDR3 sequence is CASSLTGTSGTYEQYF. DNA for the CDR3: TGTGCCAGCAGCTTAACCGGGACTAGCGGGACCTACGAGCAGTACTTC.